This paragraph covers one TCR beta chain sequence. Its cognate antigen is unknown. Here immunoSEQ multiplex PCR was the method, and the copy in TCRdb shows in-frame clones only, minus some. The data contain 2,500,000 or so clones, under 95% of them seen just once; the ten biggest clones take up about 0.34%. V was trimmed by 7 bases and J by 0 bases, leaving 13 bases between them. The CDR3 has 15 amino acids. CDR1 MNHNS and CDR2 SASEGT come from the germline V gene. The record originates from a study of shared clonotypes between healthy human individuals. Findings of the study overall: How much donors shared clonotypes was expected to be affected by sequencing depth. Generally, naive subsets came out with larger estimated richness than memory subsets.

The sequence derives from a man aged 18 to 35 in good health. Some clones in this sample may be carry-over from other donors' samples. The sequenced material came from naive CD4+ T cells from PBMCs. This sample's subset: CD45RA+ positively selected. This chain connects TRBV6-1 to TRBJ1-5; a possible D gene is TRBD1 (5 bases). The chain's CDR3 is CASNGGLYSNQPQHF. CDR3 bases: TGTGCCAGCAACGGGGGACTATATAGCAATCAGCCCCAGCATTTT.